This T cell receptor beta chain was found in a study of control samples from healthy donors and cancer patients. V lost 6 bases to trimming and J lost 2 bases; unmatched junction nucleotides: 2. This CDR3 is built from 14 residues. Germline CDR1 is LGHNT and CDR2 is FRNRAP. The assay was immunoSEQ multiplex PCR, and TCRdb's table has in-frame clones only and misses some. The sample shows approximately 100,000 clones, more than 75% of them seen only once. The sequence came from a woman aged 40 to 50 in good health. This sequence joins TRBV12-5 and TRBJ2-5; TRBD2 agrees at 11 bases. Sequenced input: blood. CDR3 amino acids: CASGIAGGQETQYF. DNA of the CDR3: TGTGCTAGTGGGATAGCGGGGGGGCAAGAGACCCAGTACTTC. Using reference TRBV12-5 and TRBJ2-5 for the parts outside the CDR3, the full variable domain is DARVTQTPRHKVTEMGQEVTMRCQPILGHNTVFWYRQTMMQGLELLAYFRNRAPLDDSGMPKDRFSAEMPDATLATLKIQPSEPRDSAVYFCASGIAGGQETQYFGPGTRLLVL.